The TCR beta chain described here comes from a study of Ad26.COV2.S vaccination and SARS-CoV-2 variants. TCRdb keeps only in-frame clones here, not all; method: immunoSEQ multiplex PCR. The sample lists 350,000 to 500,000 clones, 75% to 95% seen once, with 12% in the top ten. The treatment was: some 20 received Ad26.COV2.S at low or high dose, single or two shots; a few received placebo; per-sample allocation not given. Specimens were obtained on day 63 following the first vaccine or placebo injection. The sample here was peripheral blood, taken in a trial of Ad26.COV2.S vaccine versus placebo. The receptor was derived from a person between 18 and 59 years old who received the Ad26.COV2.S COVID-19 vaccine or a placebo.

The CDR3 bases are TGCGCCAGCAGCTTGGTTAGCCCTCCGGAAGAGACCCAGTACTTC. Translating it yields CASSLVSPPEETQYF. The chain employs TRBV5-1 and TRBJ2-5; no reliable D call. This CDR3 has 15 amino acids. V was pared by 0 bases and J by 3 bases, with 12 bases between. Per germline, CDR1 SGHRS and CDR2 YFSETQ.